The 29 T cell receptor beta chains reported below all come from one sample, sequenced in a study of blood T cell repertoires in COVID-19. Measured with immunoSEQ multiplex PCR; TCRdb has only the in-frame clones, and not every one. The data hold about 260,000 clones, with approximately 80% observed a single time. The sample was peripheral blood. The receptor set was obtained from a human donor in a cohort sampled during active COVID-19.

The CDR3: CASTRVLSEAFF. CDR3 DNA: TGTGCCAGCACCAGGGTACTATCAGAAGCTTTCTTT. The chain couples TRBV2 to TRBJ1-1; possibly TRBD1 for D (5 bases). V dropped 7 bases and J dropped 8 bases, with 14 bases sitting between them. This CDR3 has 12 amino acids. The germline V gene has CDR1 SNHLY and CDR2 FYNNEI.

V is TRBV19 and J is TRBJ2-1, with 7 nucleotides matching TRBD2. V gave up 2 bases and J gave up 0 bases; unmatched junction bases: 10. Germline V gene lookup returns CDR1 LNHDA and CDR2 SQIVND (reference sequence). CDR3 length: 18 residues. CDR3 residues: CASSIKAGVPSSYNEQFF. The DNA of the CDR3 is TGTGCCAGTAGTATAAAGGCGGGGGTTCCGAGCTCCTACAATGAGCAGTTCTTC.

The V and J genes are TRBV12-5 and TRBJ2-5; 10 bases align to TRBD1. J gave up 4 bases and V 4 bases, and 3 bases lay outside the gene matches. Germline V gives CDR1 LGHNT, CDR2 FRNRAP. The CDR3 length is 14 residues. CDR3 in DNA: TGTGCTAGTGGTTCAGACAGGGGGCGAGAGACCCAGTACTTC. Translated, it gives CASGSDRGRETQYF. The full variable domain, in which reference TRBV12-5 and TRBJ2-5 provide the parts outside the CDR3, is DARVTQTPRHKVTEMGQEVTMRCQPILGHNTVFWYRQTMMQGLELLAYFRNRAPLDDSGMPKDRFSAEMPDATLATLKIQPSEPRDSAVYFCASGSDRGRETQYFGPGTRLLVL.

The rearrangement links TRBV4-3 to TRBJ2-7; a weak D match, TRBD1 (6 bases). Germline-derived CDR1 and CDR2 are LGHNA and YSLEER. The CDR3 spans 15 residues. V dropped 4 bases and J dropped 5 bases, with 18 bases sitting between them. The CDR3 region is CASSLYRDTGNEQYF. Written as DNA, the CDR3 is TGCGCCAGCAGCCTGTACCGGGACACGGGTAACGAGCAGTACTTC.

The CDR3 region is CASSLAQTTNEKLFF. CDR3 DNA: TGTGCCAGCAGCTTAGCGCAGACTACTAATGAAAAACTGTTTTTT. The chain carries TRBV7-8 and TRBJ1-4; D gene uncertain. The CDR3 is 15 residues long. The V end was cut by 0 bases, the J end by 2 bases, with 7 bases between. Germline assignment: CDR1 SGHVS and CDR2 FQNEAQ.

The CDR3 protein is CASSRQITNTEAFF. In nucleotides, the CDR3 is TGTGCCAGCAGCAGACAGATTACGAACACTGAAGCTTTCTTT. This sequence joins TRBV7-2 and TRBJ1-1, with TRBD1 as a possible D gene (5 bases). This CDR3 has 14 amino acids. V was trimmed by 5 bases and J by 1 base, leaving 11 bases between them. CDR1 is SGHTA and CDR2 is FQGNSA in the germline V gene.

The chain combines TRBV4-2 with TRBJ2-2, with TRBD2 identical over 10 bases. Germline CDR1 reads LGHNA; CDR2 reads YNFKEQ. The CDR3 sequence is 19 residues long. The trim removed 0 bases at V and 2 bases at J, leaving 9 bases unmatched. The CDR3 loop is CASSQELRASGRNTGELFF. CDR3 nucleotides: TGTGCCAGCAGCCAAGAACTTAGGGCTAGCGGGAGAAACACCGGGGAGCTGTTTTTT.

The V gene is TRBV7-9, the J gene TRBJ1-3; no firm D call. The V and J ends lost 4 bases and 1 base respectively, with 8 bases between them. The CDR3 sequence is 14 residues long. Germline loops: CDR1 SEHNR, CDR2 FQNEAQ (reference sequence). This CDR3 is CASSSQLSGNTIYF. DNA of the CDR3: TGTGCCAGCAGCTCACAGCTATCTGGAAACACCATATATTTT.

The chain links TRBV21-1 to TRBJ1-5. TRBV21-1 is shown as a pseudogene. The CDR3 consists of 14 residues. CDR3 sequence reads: CASSKELSYQPQHF. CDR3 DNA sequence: TGTGCCAGCAGCAAAGAACTATCATACCAGCCCCAGCATTTT.

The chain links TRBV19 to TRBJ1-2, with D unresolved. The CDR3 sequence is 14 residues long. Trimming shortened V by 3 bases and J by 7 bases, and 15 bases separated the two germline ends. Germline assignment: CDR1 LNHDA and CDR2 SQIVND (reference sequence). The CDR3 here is CASSMAFRGPGYTF. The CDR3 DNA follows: TGTGCCAGTAGTATGGCCTTTCGAGGGCCTGGCTACACCTTC.

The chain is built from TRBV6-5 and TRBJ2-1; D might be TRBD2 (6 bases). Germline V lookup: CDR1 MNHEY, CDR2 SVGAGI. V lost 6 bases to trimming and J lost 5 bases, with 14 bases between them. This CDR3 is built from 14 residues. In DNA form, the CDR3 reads TGTGCCAGCAGACCTGGGACTTACAACAATGAGCAGTTCTTC. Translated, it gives CASRPGTYNNEQFF.

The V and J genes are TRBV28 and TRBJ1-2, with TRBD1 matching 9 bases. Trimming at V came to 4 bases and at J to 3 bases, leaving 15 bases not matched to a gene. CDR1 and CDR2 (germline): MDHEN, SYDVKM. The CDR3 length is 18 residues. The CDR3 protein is CASSSPVPNRGLDYGYTF. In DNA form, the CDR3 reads TGTGCCAGCAGTTCCCCAGTCCCCAACAGGGGGCTGGACTATGGCTACACCTTC.

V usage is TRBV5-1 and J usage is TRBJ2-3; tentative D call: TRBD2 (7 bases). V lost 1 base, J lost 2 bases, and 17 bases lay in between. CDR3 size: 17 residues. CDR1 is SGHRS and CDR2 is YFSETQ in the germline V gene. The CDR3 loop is CASSLNRRGRYTDTQYF. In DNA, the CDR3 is TGCGCCAGCAGCTTGAATCGGCGGGGGCGGTACACAGATACGCAGTATTTT.

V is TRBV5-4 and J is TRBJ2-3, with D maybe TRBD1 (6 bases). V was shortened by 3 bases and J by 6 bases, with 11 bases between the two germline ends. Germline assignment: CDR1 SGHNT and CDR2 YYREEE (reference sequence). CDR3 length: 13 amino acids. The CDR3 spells CASSSKRGDTQYF. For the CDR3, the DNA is TGTGCCAGCAGCTCGAAAAGGGGGGATACGCAGTATTTT.

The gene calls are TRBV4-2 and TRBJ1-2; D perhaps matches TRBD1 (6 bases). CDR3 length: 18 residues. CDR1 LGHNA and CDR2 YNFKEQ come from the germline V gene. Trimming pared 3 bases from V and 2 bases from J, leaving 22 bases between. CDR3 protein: CASSQSSRGGAGNYGYTF. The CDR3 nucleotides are TGTGCCAGCAGCCAGAGTTCCCGAGGGGGGGCGGGAAACTATGGCTACACCTTC.

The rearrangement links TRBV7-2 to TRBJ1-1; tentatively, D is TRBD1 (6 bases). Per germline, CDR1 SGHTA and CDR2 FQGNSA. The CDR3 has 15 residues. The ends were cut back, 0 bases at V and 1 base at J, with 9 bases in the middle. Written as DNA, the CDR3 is TGTGCCAGCAGCTTAGCCGGGACATCGAACACTGAAGCTTTCTTT. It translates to CASSLAGTSNTEAFF.

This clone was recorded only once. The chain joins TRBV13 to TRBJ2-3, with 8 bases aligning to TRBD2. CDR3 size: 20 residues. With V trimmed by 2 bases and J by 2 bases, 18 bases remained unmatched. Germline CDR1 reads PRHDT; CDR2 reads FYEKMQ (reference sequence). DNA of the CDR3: TGTGCCAGCAGCTTACTGGTAGCGGGGTTACTGGAGGCTAACACAGATACGCAGTATTTT. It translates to CASSLLVAGLLEANTDTQYF.

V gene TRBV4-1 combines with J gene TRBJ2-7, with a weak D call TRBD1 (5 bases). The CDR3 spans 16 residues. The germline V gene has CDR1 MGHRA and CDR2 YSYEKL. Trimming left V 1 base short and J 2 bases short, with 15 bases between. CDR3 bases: TGCGCCAGCAGCCAAGCGGACATGGGTTTTACCTACGAGCAGTACTTC. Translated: CASSQADMGFTYEQYF.

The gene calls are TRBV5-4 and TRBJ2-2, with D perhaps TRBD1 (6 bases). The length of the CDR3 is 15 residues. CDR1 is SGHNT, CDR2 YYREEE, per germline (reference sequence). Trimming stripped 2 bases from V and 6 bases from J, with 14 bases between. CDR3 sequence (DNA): TGTGCCAGCAGCTTTTCAGGGGCAGGGGCCGGGGAGCTGTTTTTT. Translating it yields CASSFSGAGAGELFF.

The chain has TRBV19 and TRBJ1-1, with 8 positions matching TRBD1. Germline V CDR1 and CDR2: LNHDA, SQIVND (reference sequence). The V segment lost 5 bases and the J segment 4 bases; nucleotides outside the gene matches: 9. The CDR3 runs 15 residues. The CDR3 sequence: CASSAAQGAGTEAFF. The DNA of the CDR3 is TGTGCCAGTAGTGCCGCCCAGGGGGCCGGCACTGAAGCTTTCTTT.

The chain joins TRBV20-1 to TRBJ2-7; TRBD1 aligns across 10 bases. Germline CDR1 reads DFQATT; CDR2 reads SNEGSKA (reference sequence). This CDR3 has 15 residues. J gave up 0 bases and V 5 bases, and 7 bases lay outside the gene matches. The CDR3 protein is CSAGGTGAVSYEQYF. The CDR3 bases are TGCAGTGCTGGTGGGACAGGGGCGGTCTCCTACGAGCAGTACTTC.

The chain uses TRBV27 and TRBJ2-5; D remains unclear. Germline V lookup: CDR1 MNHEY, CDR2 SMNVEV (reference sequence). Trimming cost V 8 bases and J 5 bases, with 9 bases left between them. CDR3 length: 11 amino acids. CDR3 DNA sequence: TGTGCCAGCGGAGTCGTGGAGACCCAGTACTTC. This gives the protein CASGVVETQYF.

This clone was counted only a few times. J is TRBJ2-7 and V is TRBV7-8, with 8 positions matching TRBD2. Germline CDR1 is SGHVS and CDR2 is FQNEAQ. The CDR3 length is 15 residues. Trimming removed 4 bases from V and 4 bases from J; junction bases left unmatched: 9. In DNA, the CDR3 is TGTGCCAGCAGCTCGACGGTCGGGGGGGCTTACGAGCAGTACTTC. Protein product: CASSSTVGGAYEQYF.

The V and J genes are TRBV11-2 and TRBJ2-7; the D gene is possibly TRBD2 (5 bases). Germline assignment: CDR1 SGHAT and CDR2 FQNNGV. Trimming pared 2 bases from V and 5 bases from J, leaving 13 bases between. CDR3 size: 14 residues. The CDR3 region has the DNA TGTGCCAGCAGCTTAATAGGAGGATCTCACGAGCAGTACTTC. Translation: CASSLIGGSHEQYF.

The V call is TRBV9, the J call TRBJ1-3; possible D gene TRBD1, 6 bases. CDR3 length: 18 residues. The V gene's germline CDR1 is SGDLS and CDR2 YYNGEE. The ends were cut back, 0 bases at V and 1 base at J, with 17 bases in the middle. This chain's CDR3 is CASSVGGRVGGSGNTIYF. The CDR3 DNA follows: TGTGCCAGCAGCGTAGGTGGCAGGGTAGGGGGATCTGGAAACACCATATATTTT.

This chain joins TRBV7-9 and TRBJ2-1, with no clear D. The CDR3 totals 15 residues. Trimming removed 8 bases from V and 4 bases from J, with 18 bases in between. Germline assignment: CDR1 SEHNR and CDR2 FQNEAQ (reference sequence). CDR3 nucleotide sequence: TGTGCCAGCGCTACTGAGGCGCAACTTTACAATGAGCAGTTCTTC. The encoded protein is CASATEAQLYNEQFF.

CDR3: CASSVRFGVSHEAFF. The CDR3 bases are TGCGCCAGCAGCGTAAGATTCGGGGTCTCCCATGAAGCTTTCTTT. The J gene is TRBJ1-1, the V gene TRBV5-1; D remains unclear. The CDR3 is 15 amino acids. The germline gives CDR1 SGHRS, CDR2 YFSETQ. V was shortened by 4 bases and J by 7 bases, with 20 bases between the two germline ends.

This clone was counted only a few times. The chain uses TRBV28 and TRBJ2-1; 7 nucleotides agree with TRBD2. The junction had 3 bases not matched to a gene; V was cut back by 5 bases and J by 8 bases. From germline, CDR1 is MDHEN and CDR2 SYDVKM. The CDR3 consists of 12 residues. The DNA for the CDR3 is TGTGCCAGCAGTATGGGAGGGGATGAGCAGTTCTTC. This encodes CASSMGGDEQFF. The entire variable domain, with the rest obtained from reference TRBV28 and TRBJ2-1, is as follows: DVKVTQSSRYLVKRTGEKVFLECVQDMDHENMFWYRQDPGLGLRLIYFSYDVKMKEKGDIPEGYSVSREKKERFSLILESASTNQTSMYLCASSMGGDEQFFGPGTRLTVL.

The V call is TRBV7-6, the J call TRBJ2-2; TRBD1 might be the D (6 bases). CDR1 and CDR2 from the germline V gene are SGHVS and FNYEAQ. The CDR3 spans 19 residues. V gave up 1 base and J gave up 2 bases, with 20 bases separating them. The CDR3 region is CASSLVAPGHRRNTGELFF. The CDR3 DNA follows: TGTGCCAGCAGCTTAGTGGCCCCGGGACACCGACGTAACACCGGGGAGCTGTTTTTT.